Below are 10 T cell receptor beta chains sequenced from a single sample in a study of T cell repertoires in cytomegalovirus infection. One entry per CDR3 protein results from TCRdb running MiXCR on the reads. The table has 170,000 or so distinct CDR3 sequences, around an eighth seen once; the top ten hold roughly a quarter. The sequenced material came from PBMCs. The source is a human donor in good health (CMV status not recorded). Some clones in this sample may be carry-over from other donors' samples.

V gene TRBV7-6 combines with J gene TRBJ1-1; D is unclear. V lost 8 bases and J 7 bases, leaving 8 bases between the germline ends. The CDR3 is 10 residues long. CDR1 is SGHVS, CDR2 FNYEAQ, per germline. The CDR3 nucleotides are TGTGCCAGCGTTCAGGTTGAAGCTTTCTTT. Translated, it gives CASVQVEAFF.

CDR3 sequence: CSARATRGGPSPLHF. In nucleotides, the CDR3 is TGCAGTGCTAGAGCCACGAGAGGGGGACCTTCACCCCTCCACTTT. The chain has TRBV20-1 and TRBJ1-6, with TRBD1 as a possible D gene (6 bases). This CDR3 contains 15 residues. Germline V CDR1 and CDR2: DFQATT, SNEGSKA (reference sequence). Deletions cut 1 base from V and 9 bases from J, with 16 bases between.

This clonotype was seen many times. J is TRBJ2-7 and V is TRBV4-1; 8 nucleotides align to TRBD1. This CDR3 is built from 15 residues. The germline gives CDR1 MGHRA, CDR2 YSYEKL. Germline trimming cut 4 bases from V and 7 bases from J; bases unmatched to any gene: 12. The CDR3 reads CASSLSATGVGEQYF. Here the CDR3 DNA reads TGCGCCAGCAGCCTAAGCGCGACAGGGGTGGGTGAGCAGTACTTC.

This clonotype was observed at least ten times. This rearrangement joins TRBV4-1 to TRBJ2-1; D is possibly TRBD1 or TRBD2 (5 bases each). Per the germline V gene, CDR1 is MGHRA and CDR2 is YSYEKL. There are 16 residues in the CDR3. With 2 bases removed from V and 5 bases from J, the gap between germline ends came to 16 bases. The CDR3 coding sequence is TGCGCCAGCAGCCAAACCAAATGGGGACCGAACAATGAGCAGTTCTTC. It yields the protein CASSQTKWGPNNEQFF.

This clonotype was counted between two and nine times. The J gene is TRBJ1-1, the V gene TRBV24-1; a weak D match, TRBD1 (6 bases). The CDR3 contains 12 residues. Trimming left V 2 bases short and J 8 bases short, with 8 bases between. Germline CDR1 KGHDR, CDR2 SFDVKD. CDR3 residues: CATSDWRGEAFF. The DNA for the CDR3 is TGTGCCACCAGTGATTGGAGGGGGGAAGCTTTCTTT.

The gene calls are TRBV5-1 and TRBJ1-2; weak D call: TRBD1 (5 bases). The germline V and J ends were trimmed by 0 bases and 4 bases, with 16 bases remaining between them. Germline lookup yields CDR1 SGHRS and CDR2 YFSETQ. This CDR3 is 16 amino acids long. Written as DNA, the CDR3 is TGCGCCAGCAGCTTGGGGACACTCTCCCGGTCCTATGGCTACACCTTC. Protein product: CASSLGTLSRSYGYTF. Full variable domain (rest looked up from reference TRBV5-1 and TRBJ1-2): KAGVTQTPRYLIKTRGQQVTLSCSPISGHRSVSWYQQTPGQGLQFLFEYFSETQRNKGNFPGRFSGRQFSNSRSEMNVSTLELGDSALYLCASSLGTLSRSYGYTFGSGTRLTVV.

The chain has TRBV10-3 and TRBJ2-5, with 7 bases that match TRBD2. Trimming took 3 bases from V and 5 from J; bases not matched to a gene: 6. CDR1 is ENHRY, CDR2 SYGVKD, per germline. The CDR3 contains 14 residues. The CDR3 nucleotides read TGTGCCATCAGTGAACTTTGGGAGGGGGAGACCCAGTACTTC. As protein: CAISELWEGETQYF.

As for this clonotype: Its ends do not fully match the called genes, so a read error is possible. The rearrangement joins TRBV12-3 or TRBV12-4 to TRBJ1-1; weak D call: TRBD1 (5 bases). CDR3 length: 13 amino acids. The DNA of the CDR3 is TGTGCCGGCAGTTTTGGGGCAGGGCTTGAAGCTTTCTTT. This sequence encodes CAGSFGAGLEAFF.

This clonotype came up many times. The chain employs TRBV7-3 and TRBJ1-1; the D is unclear. CDR3 length: 14 residues. CDR1 is SGHTA, CDR2 FQGTGA, per germline. V was trimmed by 5 bases and J by 3 bases, leaving 13 bases between them. The CDR3 loop is CASSQEGPHTEAFF. The CDR3 DNA reads as TGTGCCAGCAGCCAGGAGGGTCCCCACACTGAAGCTTTCTTT.

The V call is TRBV4-3, the J call TRBJ2-4; D is ambiguous. V was pared by 0 bases and J by 1 base, with 7 bases between. The CDR3 has 15 residues. The germline CDR1 and CDR2 sequences are LGHNA and YSLEER. CDR3 region: CASSQDSRAKNIQYF. CDR3 DNA sequence: TGCGCCAGCAGCCAAGATTCGAGGGCCAAAAACATTCAGTACTTC.